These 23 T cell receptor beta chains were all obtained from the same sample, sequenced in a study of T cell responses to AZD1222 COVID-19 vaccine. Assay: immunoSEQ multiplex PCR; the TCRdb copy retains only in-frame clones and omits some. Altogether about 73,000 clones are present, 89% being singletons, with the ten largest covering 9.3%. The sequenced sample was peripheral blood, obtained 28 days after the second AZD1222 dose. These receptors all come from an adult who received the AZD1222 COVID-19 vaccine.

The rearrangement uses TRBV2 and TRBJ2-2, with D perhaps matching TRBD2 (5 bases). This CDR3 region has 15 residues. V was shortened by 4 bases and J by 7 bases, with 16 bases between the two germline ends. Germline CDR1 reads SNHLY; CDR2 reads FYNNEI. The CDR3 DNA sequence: TGTGCCAGCAGTGGATTCGGGAAGCATGACGGGGAGCTGTTTTTT. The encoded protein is CASSGFGKHDGELFF.

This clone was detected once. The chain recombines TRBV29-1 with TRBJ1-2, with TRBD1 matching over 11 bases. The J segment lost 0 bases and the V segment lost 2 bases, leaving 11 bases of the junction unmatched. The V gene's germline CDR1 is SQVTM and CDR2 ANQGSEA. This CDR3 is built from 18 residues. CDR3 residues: CSVETPGTGGATNYGYTF. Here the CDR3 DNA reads TGCAGCGTTGAAACCCCCGGGACAGGGGGGGCCACTAACTATGGCTACACCTTC.

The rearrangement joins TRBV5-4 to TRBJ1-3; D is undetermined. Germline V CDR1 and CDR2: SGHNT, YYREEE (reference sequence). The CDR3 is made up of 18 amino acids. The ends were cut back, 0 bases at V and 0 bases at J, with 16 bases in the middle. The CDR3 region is CASSLGIIGGSSGNTIYF. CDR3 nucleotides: TGTGCCAGCAGCTTGGGAATAATAGGAGGTAGCTCTGGAAACACCATATATTTT.

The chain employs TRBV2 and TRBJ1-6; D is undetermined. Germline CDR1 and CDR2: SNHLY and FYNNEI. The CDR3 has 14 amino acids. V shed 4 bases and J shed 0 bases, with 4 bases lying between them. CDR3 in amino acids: CASSGNSYNSPLHF. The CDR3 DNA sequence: TGTGCCAGCAGTGGGAACTCCTATAATTCACCCCTCCACTTT. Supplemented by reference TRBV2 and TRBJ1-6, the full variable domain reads EPEVTQTPSHQVTQMGQEVILRCVPISNHLYFYWYRQILGQKVEFLVSFYNNEISEKSEIFDDQFSVERPDGSNFTLKIRSTKLEDSAMYFCASSGNSYNSPLHFGNGTRLTVT.

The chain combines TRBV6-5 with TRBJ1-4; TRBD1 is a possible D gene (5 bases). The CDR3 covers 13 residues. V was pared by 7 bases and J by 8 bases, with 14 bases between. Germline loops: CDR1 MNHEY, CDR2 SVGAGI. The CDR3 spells CASTTFRGEKLFF. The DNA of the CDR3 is TGTGCCAGCACCACTTTTCGGGGCGAAAAACTGTTTTTT.

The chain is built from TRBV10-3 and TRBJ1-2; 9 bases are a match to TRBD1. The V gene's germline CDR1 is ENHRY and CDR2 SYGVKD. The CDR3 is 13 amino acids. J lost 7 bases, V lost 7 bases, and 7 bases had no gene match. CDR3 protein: CAINRGDRVGYTF. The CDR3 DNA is TGTGCCATCAACCGCGGGGACAGGGTTGGCTACACCTTC.

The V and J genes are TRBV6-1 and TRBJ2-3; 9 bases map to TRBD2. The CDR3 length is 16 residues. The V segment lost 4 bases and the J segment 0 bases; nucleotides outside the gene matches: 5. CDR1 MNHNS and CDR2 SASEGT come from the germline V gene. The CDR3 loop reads CASSALAGGSTDTQYF. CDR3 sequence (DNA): TGTGCCAGCAGTGCACTAGCGGGCGGAAGCACAGATACGCAGTATTTT.

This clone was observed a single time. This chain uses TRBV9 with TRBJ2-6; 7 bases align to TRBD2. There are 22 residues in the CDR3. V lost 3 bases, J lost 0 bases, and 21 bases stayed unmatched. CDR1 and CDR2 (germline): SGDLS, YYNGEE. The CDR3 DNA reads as TGTGCCAGCAGCGCGACACATCTCCGCGGGAGAGGTCAGTACTCTGGGGCCAACGTCCTGACTTTC. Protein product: CASSATHLRGRGQYSGANVLTF.

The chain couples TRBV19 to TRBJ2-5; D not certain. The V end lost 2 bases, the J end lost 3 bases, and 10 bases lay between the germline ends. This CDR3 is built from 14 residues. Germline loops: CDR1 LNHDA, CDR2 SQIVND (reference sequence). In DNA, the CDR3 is TGTGCCAGTAGTATAAACTGGGGTAAAGAGACCCAGTACTTC. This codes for CASSINWGKETQYF.

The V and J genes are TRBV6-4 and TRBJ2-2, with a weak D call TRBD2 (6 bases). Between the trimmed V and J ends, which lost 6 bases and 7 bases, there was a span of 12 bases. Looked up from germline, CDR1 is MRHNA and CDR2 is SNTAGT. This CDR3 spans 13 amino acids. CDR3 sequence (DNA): TGTGCCAGCAGCTCTACGACTAGCGGGGAGCTGTTTTTT. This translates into CASSSTTSGELFF.

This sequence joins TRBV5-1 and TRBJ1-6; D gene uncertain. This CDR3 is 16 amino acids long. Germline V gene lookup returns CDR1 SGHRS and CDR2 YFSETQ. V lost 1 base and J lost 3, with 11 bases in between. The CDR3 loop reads CASSLPAADYNSPLHF. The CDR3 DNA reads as TGCGCCAGCAGCTTGCCGGCGGCAGACTATAATTCACCCCTCCACTTT.

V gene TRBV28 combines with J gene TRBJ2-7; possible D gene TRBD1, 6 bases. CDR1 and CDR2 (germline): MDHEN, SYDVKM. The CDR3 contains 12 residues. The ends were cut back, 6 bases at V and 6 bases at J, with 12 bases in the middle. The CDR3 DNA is TGTGCCAGCAGGATCAGACAGGCCGAGCAGTACTTC. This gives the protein CASRIRQAEQYF.

CDR3 coding DNA: TGTGCCATCAGTAGGGACAGGGATATGCGCACTGAAGCTTTCTTT. Protein product: CAISRDRDMRTEAFF. The V gene is TRBV10-3, the J gene TRBJ1-1; TRBD1 agrees at 9 bases. The ends lost 5 bases at V and 4 bases at J; junction bases unmatched: 8. The length of the CDR3 is 15 residues. Germline CDR1 is ENHRY and CDR2 is SYGVKD.

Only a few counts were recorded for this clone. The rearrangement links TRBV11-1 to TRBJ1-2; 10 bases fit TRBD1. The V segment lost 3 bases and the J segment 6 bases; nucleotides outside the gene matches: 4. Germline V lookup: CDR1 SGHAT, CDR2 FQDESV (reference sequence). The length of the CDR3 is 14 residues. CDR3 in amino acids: CASSFMTGGHGYTF. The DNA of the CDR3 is TGTGCCAGCAGCTTTATGACAGGGGGCCATGGCTACACCTTC.

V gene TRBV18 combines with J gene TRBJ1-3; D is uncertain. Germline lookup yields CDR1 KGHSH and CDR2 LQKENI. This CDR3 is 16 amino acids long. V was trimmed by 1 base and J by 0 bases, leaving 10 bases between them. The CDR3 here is CASSPLQGLSGNTIYF. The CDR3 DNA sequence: TGTGCCAGCTCACCACTCCAAGGCCTCTCTGGAAACACCATATATTTT.

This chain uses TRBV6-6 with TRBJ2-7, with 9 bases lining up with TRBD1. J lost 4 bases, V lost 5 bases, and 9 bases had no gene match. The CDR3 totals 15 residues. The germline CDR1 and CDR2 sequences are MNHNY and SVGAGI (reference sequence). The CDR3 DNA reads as TGTGCCAGCAGTACCCTACAGGGGGCGAAGTACGAGCAGTACTTC. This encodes CASSTLQGAKYEQYF.

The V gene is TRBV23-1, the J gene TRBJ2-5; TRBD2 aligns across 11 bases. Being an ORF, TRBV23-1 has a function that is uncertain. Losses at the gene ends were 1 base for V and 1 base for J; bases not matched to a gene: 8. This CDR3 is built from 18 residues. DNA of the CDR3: TGCGCCAGCAGTCAATTTGCTAGCGGGGGGCACTTCCAAGAGACCCAGTACTTC. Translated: CASSQFASGGHFQETQYF.

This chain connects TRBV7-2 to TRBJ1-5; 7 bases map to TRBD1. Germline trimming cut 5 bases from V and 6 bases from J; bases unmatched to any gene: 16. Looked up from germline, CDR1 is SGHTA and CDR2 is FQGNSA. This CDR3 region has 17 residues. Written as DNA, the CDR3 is TGTGCCAGCAGCCCCTCCTTGACAGGGCTTGGGAGTCAGCCCCAGCATTTT. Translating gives CASSPSLTGLGSQPQHF.

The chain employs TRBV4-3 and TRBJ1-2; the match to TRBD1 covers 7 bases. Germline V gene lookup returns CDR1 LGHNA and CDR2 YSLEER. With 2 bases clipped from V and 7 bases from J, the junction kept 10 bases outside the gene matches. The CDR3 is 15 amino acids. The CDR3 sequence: CASSQRSGQTGGYTF. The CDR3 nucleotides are TGCGCCAGCAGCCAACGATCGGGACAGACGGGTGGCTACACCTTC.

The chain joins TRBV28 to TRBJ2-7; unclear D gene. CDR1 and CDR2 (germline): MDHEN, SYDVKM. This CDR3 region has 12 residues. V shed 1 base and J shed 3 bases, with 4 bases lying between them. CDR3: CASSLSYYEQYF. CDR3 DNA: TGTGCCAGCAGTTTATCGTACTACGAGCAGTACTTC. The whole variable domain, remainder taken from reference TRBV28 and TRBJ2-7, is DVKVTQSSRYLVKRTGEKVFLECVQDMDHENMFWYRQDPGLGLRLIYFSYDVKMKEKGDIPEGYSVSREKKERFSLILESASTNQTSMYLCASSLSYYEQYFGPGTRLTVT.

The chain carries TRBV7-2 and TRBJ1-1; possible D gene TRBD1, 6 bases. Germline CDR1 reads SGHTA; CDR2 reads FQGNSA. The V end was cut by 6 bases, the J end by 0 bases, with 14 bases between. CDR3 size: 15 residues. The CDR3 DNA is TGTGCCAGCAGGCCGACAGGCGGTGTGAACACTGAAGCTTTCTTT. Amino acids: CASRPTGGVNTEAFF.

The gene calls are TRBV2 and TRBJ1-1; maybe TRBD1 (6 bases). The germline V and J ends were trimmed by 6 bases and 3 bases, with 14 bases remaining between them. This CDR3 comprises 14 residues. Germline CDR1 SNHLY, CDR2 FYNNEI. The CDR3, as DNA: TGTGCCAGCAGCCCTACAGGGTTTTACACTGAAGCTTTCTTT. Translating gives CASSPTGFYTEAFF. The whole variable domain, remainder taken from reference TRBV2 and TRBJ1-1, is EPEVTQTPSHQVTQMGQEVILRCVPISNHLYFYWYRQILGQKVEFLVSFYNNEISEKSEIFDDQFSVERPDGSNFTLKIRSTKLEDSAMYFCASSPTGFYTEAFFGQGTRLTVV.

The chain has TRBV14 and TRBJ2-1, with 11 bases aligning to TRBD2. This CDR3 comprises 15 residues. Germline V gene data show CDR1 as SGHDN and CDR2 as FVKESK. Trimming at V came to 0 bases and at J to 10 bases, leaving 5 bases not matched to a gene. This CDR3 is CASSQDSGRAYEQFF. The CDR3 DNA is TGTGCCAGCAGCCAAGATAGCGGGAGGGCCTACGAGCAGTTCTTC.